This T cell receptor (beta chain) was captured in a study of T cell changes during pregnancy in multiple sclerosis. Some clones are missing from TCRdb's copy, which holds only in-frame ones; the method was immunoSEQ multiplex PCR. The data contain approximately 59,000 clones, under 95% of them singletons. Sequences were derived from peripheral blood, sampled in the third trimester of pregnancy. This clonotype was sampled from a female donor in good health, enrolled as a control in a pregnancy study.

CDR3 bases: TGTGCCTGGAGTGTGGGGGGTTTCGACGGCTACACCTTC. It translates to CAWSVGGFDGYTF. The rearrangement links TRBV30 to TRBJ1-2; possible D gene TRBD1, 5 bases. V was clipped by 0 bases and J by 8 bases, with 13 bases between them. The CDR3 contains 13 residues. CDR1 is GTSNPN, CDR2 SVGIG, per germline (reference sequence).